This passage covers 14 T cell receptor beta chains from one sample sequenced in a study of T cells in women clearing cervical HPV infection. The data were produced by immunoSEQ multiplex PCR, yet TCRdb's version contains in-frame clones alone and is incomplete. Here the sample table reports just under 35,000 clones. The specimen sequenced was blood buffy coat. The origin of the receptors is a woman between 18 and 70 years old with a cervical HPV16 infection that either progressed to CIN3+ or cleared (not recorded which).

Details on this clone: Read sequence stops 3 residues before the CDR3 end, and the germline J gene provides the missing end. This chain connects TRBV20-1 to TRBJ2-1; 7 bases fit TRBD1. This CDR3 contains 14 residues. Trimming at V came to 6 bases and at J to 0 bases, leaving 5 bases not matched to a gene. Germline V lookup: CDR1 DFQATT, CDR2 SNEGSKA (reference sequence). CDR3 sequence: CSATTGASYNEQFF. CDR3 bases read: TGCAGTGCCACTACAGGGGCCTCCTACAATGAG.

Concerning this clone: The CDR3 end falls 3 residues outside the read, so it is completed with the germline J gene. This chain uses TRBV19 with TRBJ1-2; 8 bases line up with TRBD1. The germline V gene has CDR1 LNHDA and CDR2 SQIVND (reference sequence). The CDR3 runs 15 residues. CDR3 loop: CASSLGQGVTDTYTF. CDR3 DNA (partial): TGTGCCAGTAGTCTCGGACAGGGTGTCACAGATACC. Using reference TRBV19 and TRBJ1-2 for the parts outside the CDR3, the full variable domain is DGGITQSPKYLFRKEGQNVTLSCEQNLNHDAMYWYRQDPGQGLRLIYYSQIVNDFQKGDIAEGYSVSREKKESFPLTVTSAQKNPTAFYLCASSLGQGVTDTYTFGSGTRLTVV.

CDR3 loop: CASSAGTDSNQPQHF. Partial CDR3 DNA: TGCGCCAGCAGCGCGGGGACAGATAGCAATCAGCCC. The chain combines TRBV5-1 with TRBJ1-5, with 7 bases lining up with TRBD1. The read terminates 3 residues before the CDR3 end, so the remaining end is supplied by the germline J gene. The CDR3 contains 15 residues. CDR1 is SGHRS and CDR2 is YFSETQ in the germline V gene. The trim removed 4 bases at V and 0 bases at J, leaving 4 bases unmatched.

The sequenced CDR3 bases are TGCAGTGCTAAAGCGGGAGGGAACCAAGAGACC. Amino acids: CSAKAGGNQET. The whole CDR3 region reads CSAKAGGNQETQYF. The gene calls are TRBV20-1 and TRBJ2-5; TRBD2 agrees at 10 bases. The read ends 3 residues before the CDR3 terminus; that terminus is restored from the germline J gene. The germline CDR1 and CDR2 sequences are DFQATT and SNEGSKA (reference sequence). This CDR3 contains 14 residues. The J segment lost 0 bases and the V segment lost 4 bases, leaving 2 bases of the junction unmatched.

On this clone: The read ends 3 residues early relative to the CDR3; the germline J gene fills the gap. The chain joins TRBV28 to TRBJ2-7, with D maybe TRBD1 (6 bases). CDR1 and CDR2 from the germline V gene are MDHEN and SYDVKM. This CDR3 has 15 amino acids. V was trimmed by 6 bases and J by 2 bases, leaving 17 bases between them. CDR3 bases read: TGTGCCAGCAGCTTCGGGACAAGATCGACCTACGAG. Protein: CASSFGTRSTYE. The whole CDR3 protein is CASSFGTRSTYEQYF.

About this clone itself: The CDR3 end falls 3 residues outside the read, so it is completed with the germline J gene. The chain carries TRBV11-3 and TRBJ2-1, with D unresolved. The CDR3 runs to 15 residues. CDR1 and CDR2 (germline): SGHNT, YENEEA. Trimming removed 0 bases at V and 3 bases at J, with 9 bases between. The DNA read from the CDR3 is TGTGCCAGCAGCTTAGAGGCGGCTAACTACAATGAG. This translates into CASSLEAANYNE. The complete CDR3 protein is CASSLEAANYNEQFF.

Note on this clone: The sequenced fragment ends 3 residues before the CDR3 boundary, so the rest is inferred from the germline J gene. The V call is TRBV7-3, the J call TRBJ1-1; 10 nucleotides align to TRBD1. The CDR3 covers 14 residues. After removal of 3 bases from V and 6 bases from J, the junction contained 4 bases not matched to a gene. Germline V CDR1 and CDR2: SGHTA, FQGTGA. The covered CDR3 bases are TGTGCCAGCAGCTTGACAGGGGGCACCTCTGAA. Protein sequence: CASSLTGGTSE. The full-length CDR3 reads as CASSLTGGTSEAFF.

Notes on this clone: The DNA ends 3 residues before the CDR3 does, and the rest of the CDR3 is filled in from the germline J gene. The rearrangement links TRBV20-1 to TRBJ2-5, with 11 bases that match TRBD1. This CDR3 has 13 residues. J lost 5 bases, V lost 8 bases, and 7 bases had no gene match. Germline CDR1 and CDR2: DFQATT and SNEGSKA (reference sequence). This CDR3 reads CSQGQGARETQYF. The CDR3 bases that were read are TGCAGTCAAGGACAGGGGGCCAGGGAGACC.

Points on this clone: The read ends 3 residues early relative to the CDR3; the germline J gene fills the gap. The chain recombines TRBV5-5 with TRBJ1-4, with a tentative D call TRBD1 (6 bases). The CDR3 spans 13 residues. Germline CDR1 and CDR2: SGHKS and YYEKEE (reference sequence). CDR3 DNA (partial): TGTGCCAGCAGCCAGGGGATCGGTTCACCA. The encoded protein is CASSQGIGSP. Given in full, the CDR3 is CASSQGIGSPLFF. The full variable domain, its missing parts supplied by reference TRBV5-5 and TRBJ1-4, is DAGVTQSPTHLIKTRGQQVTLRCSPISGHKSVSWYQQVLGQGPQFIFQYYEKEERGRGNFPDRFSARQFPNYSSELNVNALLLGDSALYLCASSQGIGSPLFFGSGTQLSVL.

In regard to this clone: Read coverage stops 3 residues before the CDR3 terminus; the germline J gene supplies the remainder. The J gene is TRBJ2-2, the V gene TRBV29-1; TRBD2 is a possible D gene (6 bases). V shed 2 bases and J shed 7 bases, with 14 bases lying between them. In germline, CDR1 is SQVTM, CDR2 ANQGSEA. The CDR3 loop spans 14 amino acids. CDR3 residues: CSVERKGLGGELFF. The CDR3 bases that were read are TGCAGCGTTGAACGCAAGGGACTGGGCGGGGAG.

Comments on this clone: Read coverage stops 3 residues before the CDR3 terminus; the germline J gene supplies the remainder. The chain uses TRBV6-1 and TRBJ2-7; D remains ambiguous. Germline assignment: CDR1 MNHNS and CDR2 SASEGT. The CDR3 consists of 14 residues. With 4 bases removed from V and 0 bases from J, the gap between germline ends came to 10 bases. CDR3 DNA, as far as it was read: TGTGCCAGCAGTGCCGAAAGGCACTCCTACGAG. It translates to CASSAERHSYE. The whole CDR3 is CASSAERHSYEQYF.

Comment on this clone: The read gets to within 3 residues of the CDR3 end, and the germline J gene fills in the rest. The genes are TRBV2 and TRBJ1-2; 9 bases match TRBD1. CDR1 SNHLY and CDR2 FYNNEI come from the germline V gene. This CDR3 is 15 amino acids long. Incomplete CDR3 DNA: TGTGCCAGCATGGAGGGACAGGGAGGAACCTACGAC. It translates to CASMEGQGGTYD. The full-length CDR3 reads as CASMEGQGGTYDYTF.

Of note for this clone: From the germline J gene comes the end of the CDR3, since the read stops 3 residues before it. V usage is TRBV5-1 and J usage is TRBJ2-3, with 7 bases that match TRBD1. The germline gives CDR1 SGHRS, CDR2 YFSETQ. Losses at the gene ends were 5 bases for V and 0 bases for J; bases not matched to a gene: 12. The CDR3 has 17 amino acids. The CDR3 protein is CASSLNTGASSTDTQYF. CDR3 DNA, as far as it was read: TGCGCCAGCAGTCTCAACACAGGGGCTTCTAGCACAGATACG. The full variable domain, rest sourced from reference TRBV5-1 and TRBJ2-3, is KAGVTQTPRYLIKTRGQQVTLSCSPISGHRSVSWYQQTPGQGLQFLFEYFSETQRNKGNFPGRFSGRQFSNSRSEMNVSTLELGDSALYLCASSLNTGASSTDTQYFGPGTRLTVL.

Points on this clone: The observed sequence ends 3 residues before the CDR3 terminus, with the missing tail filled in from the germline J gene. The gene calls are TRBV2 and TRBJ2-3, with 11 bases lining up with TRBD2. This CDR3 comprises 15 residues. V was clipped by 5 bases and J by 3 bases; unmatched bases: 4. Germline V CDR1 and CDR2: SNHLY, FYNNEI. The part of the CDR3 DNA that was read is TGTGCCAGCAGTATCCCTAGCGGGGGGACAGATACG. This codes for CASSIPSGGTDT. The entire CDR3 protein reads CASSIPSGGTDTQYF.